This T cell receptor beta chain originates from a study of shared clonotypes between healthy human individuals. Findings and caveats of the study: A generally larger estimated richness was seen in naive subsets than in memory subsets. Sharing of clonotypes among donors was expected to vary with sequencing depth.

The CDR3 totals 13 residues. Germline-derived CDR1 and CDR2 are MNHEY and SMNVEV (reference sequence). On this clone: Antigen unknown. Compared with germline, one end of the junction differs, possibly owing to a read error.

The authors split each subset's genomic DNA evenly across several immunoSEQ plates. Some clones are missing from TCRdb's copy, which holds only in-frame ones; the method was immunoSEQ multiplex PCR. The sample records some 2,500,000 clones, 80% to 95% being singletons. Specimen: naive CD4+ T cells from PBMCs. Noted subset: CD45RA+ positively selected. The sequence was obtained from a man between 18 and 29 years old in good health. Some clones in this sample may be carry-over from other donors' samples. The chain links TRBV27 to TRBJ2-7; D remains unclear. CDR3 loop: CASSLRYSHEQYF. The CDR3 region has the DNA TGTGCCAGCAGTTTAAGGTACTCCCACGAGCAGTACTTC.